The rows below give T cell receptor beta chains drawn from one sample of a study of T cells in Graves' hyperthyroidism and ophthalmopathy. From the multiplex PCR reads, TCRdb called clonotypes with MiXCR, one entry per CDR3 protein. This sample has about 420,000 distinct CDR3 sequences; around 13% occur once, and the top ten carry approximately 5.3%. The material sequenced was blood. The receptor set was obtained from a young woman with Graves' hyperthyroidism. CDR3s include the opening cysteine and the closing phenylalanine or tryptophan. D genes are given only for firm matches. A clone size is listed for some rows: how often the clone was seen (once, few, many), or a class if it is expanded.

V gene	D gene	clone size	J gene	CDR3 protein	CDR3 DNA
TRBV19	TRBD2	NA	TRBJ2-1	CASSRDSGTSSLGQFF	TGTGCCAGTAGTAGGGATAGCGGGACTTCCTCACTCGGGCAGTTCTTC
TRBV20-1	TRBD2	few	TRBJ2-7	CSARTSGTSGRAEEQYF	TGCAGTGCACGAACGTCCGGGACTAGCGGGAGGGCGGAAGAGCAGTACTTC
TRBV24-1	TRBD2	few	TRBJ2-3	CATSDPPLAGAGDTQYF	TGTGCCACCAGTGATCCACCTCTAGCGGGAGCAGGTGATACGCAGTATTTT
TRBV12-3/TRBV12-4	TRBD2	many	TRBJ2-3	CASSGGTSGSRSADTQYF	TGTGCCTCTTCAGGGGGGACTAGCGGGAGTCGAAGCGCAGATACGCAGTATTTT
TRBV10-1	NA	few	TRBJ2-7	CASSLRVSGDEQYF	TGCGCCAGCAGCTTAAGAGTCTCAGGGGACGAGCAGTACTTC
TRBV5-1	TRBD1	few	TRBJ1-5	CASSFLDRGSQPQHF	TGCGCCAGCAGCTTTCTCGACAGGGGTAGCCAGCCCCAGCATTTT
TRBV5-1	TRBD2	NA	TRBJ2-7	CASSSRGTSGTAYEQYF	TGCGCCAGCAGCTCACGGGGGACTAGCGGGACGGCCTATGAGCAGTACTTC
TRBV27	TRBD1	few	TRBJ2-2	CASRPVRQGGGGELFF	TGTGCCAGCAGGCCCGTCCGACAGGGGGGCGGCGGGGAGCTGTTTTTT
TRBV7-9	TRBD2	few	TRBJ2-3	CASSHLPGLAGDGGITDTQYF	TGTGCCAGCAGCCATTTGCCGGGACTAGCGGGAGATGGGGGGATCACAGATACGCAGTATTTT
TRBV2	NA	many	TRBJ2-3	CASSGEVGGPSTDTQYF	TGTGCCAGCAGCGGAGAGGTTGGGGGTCCTAGCACAGATACGCAGTATTTT
TRBV6-1	TRBD2	many	TRBJ2-5	CASSGQTSGSGETQYF	TGTGCCAGCAGTGGTCAGACTAGCGGGAGTGGAGAGACCCAGTACTTC
TRBV7-9	NA	few	TRBJ2-7	CASSPLGPEQYF	TGTGCCAGCAGCCCTCTAGGGCCCGAGCAGTACTTC
TRBV3-1	TRBD1	many	TRBJ1-1	CASSPLRDSNTEAFF	TGTGCCAGCAGCCCCCTGAGGGACAGTAACACTGAAGCTTTCTTT
TRBV28	NA	NA	TRBJ2-6	CASSIGRPSGANVLTF	TGTGCCAGCAGTATCGGACGTCCCTCTGGGGCCAACGTCCTGACTTTC
TRBV6-1	NA	few	TRBJ1-2	CASRFRGDYGYTF	TGTGCCAGCAGATTTAGGGGGGACTATGGCTACACCTTC
TRBV5-4	TRBD2	NA	TRBJ2-5	CASSPSGAKETQYF	TGTGCCAGCAGCCCAAGCGGGGCCAAAGAGACCCAGTACTTC
TRBV12-3/TRBV12-4	NA	many	TRBJ1-1	CASSLTKTGIHEAFF	TGTGCCAGCAGTTTAACAAAGACAGGAATACATGAAGCTTTCTTT
TRBV29-1	NA	many	TRBJ1-2	CSVGQEGGGYTF	TGCAGCGTTGGTCAAGAGGGGGGTGGCTACACCTTC
TRBV29-1	TRBD2	many	TRBJ2-3	CSVEDRWREGTDTQYF	TGCAGCGTTGAAGATCGTTGGCGGGAGGGCACAGATACGCAGTATTTT
TRBV20-1	NA	many	TRBJ2-2	CSARPGGTANTGELFF	TGCAGTGCTAGACCAGGGGGGACAGCGAACACCGGGGAGCTGTTTTTT
TRBV4-3	NA	NA	TRBJ1-1	CASSQQDGVNTEAFF	TGCGCCAGCAGCCAACAGGACGGGGTGAACACTGAAGCTTTCTTT
TRBV7-2	NA	NA	TRBJ2-3	CASSSRGASVDATDTQYF	TGTGCCAGCAGCTCCAGGGGGGCTAGCGTGGACGCCACAGATACGCAGTATTTT
TRBV7-8	NA	many	TRBJ1-2	CASSFLGDYGYTF	TGTGCCAGCAGCTTTCTCGGAGACTATGGCTACACCTTC
TRBV2	TRBD2	many	TRBJ2-3	CASRAGPRLAGLTDTQYF	TGTGCCAGCAGGGCAGGACCACGACTAGCGGGGCTCACAGATACGCAGTATTTT
TRBV24-1	NA	many	TRBJ1-4	CATSDGSSTNEKLFF	TGTGCCACCAGTGACGGGTCTTCAACTAATGAAAAACTGTTTTTT
TRBV5-1	NA	few	TRBJ2-7	CASSTRATSYEQYF	TGCGCCAGCAGCACTCGCGCAACGAGCTACGAGCAGTACTTC
TRBV18	NA	NA	TRBJ2-2	CASSPQDIINTGELFF	TGTGCCAGCTCACCACAGGACATCATAAACACCGGGGAGCTGTTTTTT
TRBV7-9	NA	many	TRBJ1-2	CASSLSRVDGYTF	TGTGCCAGCAGCTTATCCAGGGTGGATGGCTACACCTTC
TRBV11-2	NA	NA	TRBJ2-6	CASSLVGVGANVPTF	NA
TRBV27	TRBD1	many	TRBJ1-4	CASRDRFAEKLFF	TGTGCCAGCAGGGACAGGTTTGCTGAAAAACTGTTTTTT
TRBV25-1	TRBD2	NA	TRBJ2-7	CASRSFAGGLGEQYF	TGTGCCAGCAGAAGCTTCGCGGGAGGGCTAGGGGAGCAGTACTTC
TRBV19	TRBD1	NA	TRBJ1-1	CASSTGDRPLNTEAFF	TGTGCCAGTAGTACTGGGGACAGGCCTTTGAACACTGAAGCTTTCTTT
TRBV5-6	TRBD1	many	TRBJ1-6	CASSPRTGETSPLHF	TGTGCCAGCAGCCCCCGGACAGGGGAAACTTCACCCCTCCACTTT
TRBV7-3	NA	many	TRBJ2-1	CASSLAGLSNEQFF	TGTGCCAGCAGCTTAGCGGGACTTTCCAATGAGCAGTTCTTC
TRBV7-9	NA	many	TRBJ2-5	CASSRGTGRETQYF	TGTGCCAGCAGCCGGGGGACGGGGAGGGAGACCCAGTACTTC
TRBV30	NA	NA	TRBJ2-1	CAWSRREVRFF	TGTGCCTGGAGTCGGCGGGAAGTCCGGTTCTTC
TRBV12-3/TRBV12-4	NA	many	TRBJ1-2	CASSLVNSGYTF	TGTGCCAGCAGTTTGGTTAATTCTGGCTACACCTTC
TRBV19	TRBD2	many	TRBJ2-5	CASSSGLELGETQYF	TGTGCCAGTAGTTCGGGACTAGAACTGGGAGAGACCCAGTACTTC
TRBV30	NA	many	TRBJ1-2	CAWSVQGVYGYTF	TGTGCCTGGAGTGTCCAGGGCGTCTATGGCTACACCTTC
TRBV7-3	TRBD2	few	TRBJ2-3	CASSDGGVDTQYF	TGTGCCAGCTCAGATGGGGGGGTAGATACGCAGTATTTT
TRBV28	NA	NA	TRBJ1-6	CASIVGGPSDSPLHF	TGTGCCAGCATCGTGGGGGGCCCCAGCGATTCACCCCTCCACTTT